The clone carrying this T cell receptor beta chain has ten or more counts. Antigen: not known. The data were taken from a study of regulatory T cells in long-lasting Graves disease. Study outcomes and limitations: Thyroid tissue was not sampled; only peripheral blood was. Favored usage of TRBV28, TRBJ1-2 and TRBJ2-5 was recorded in persistent disease. Owing to a sample size that was small, accuracy may have been reduced.

The TCR beta library used iRepertoire HTBI primers with Arm-PCR amplification of CDR3. MiXCR was run by TCRdb on the multiplex PCR reads, yielding one entry per CDR3 protein. The data hold 400,000 to 450,000 distinct CDR3 sequences, with about a quarter observed a single time. Time point meaning: persistent/refractory GD, antithyroid drugs over 5 years with positive TRAb. The TCR library was made from RNA extracted from PBMCs. American Thyroid Association guidelines were used to diagnose Graves' disease. Germline assignment: CDR1 SNHLY and CDR2 FYNNEI. The V and J ends lost 7 bases and 2 bases respectively, with 17 bases between them. CDR3 length equals 15 residues.

The specimen comprised peripheral blood mononuclear cells (PBMCs), sampled when the disease was refractory, from a patient treated with antithyroid drugs. This receptor was taken from a female donor with Graves disease. The genes are TRBV2 and TRBJ1-2; D may be TRBD1 (6 bases). CDR3: CASKIGQWKNYGYTF. CDR3 sequence (DNA): TGTGCCAGCAAAATAGGACAGTGGAAAAACTATGGCTACACCTTC.